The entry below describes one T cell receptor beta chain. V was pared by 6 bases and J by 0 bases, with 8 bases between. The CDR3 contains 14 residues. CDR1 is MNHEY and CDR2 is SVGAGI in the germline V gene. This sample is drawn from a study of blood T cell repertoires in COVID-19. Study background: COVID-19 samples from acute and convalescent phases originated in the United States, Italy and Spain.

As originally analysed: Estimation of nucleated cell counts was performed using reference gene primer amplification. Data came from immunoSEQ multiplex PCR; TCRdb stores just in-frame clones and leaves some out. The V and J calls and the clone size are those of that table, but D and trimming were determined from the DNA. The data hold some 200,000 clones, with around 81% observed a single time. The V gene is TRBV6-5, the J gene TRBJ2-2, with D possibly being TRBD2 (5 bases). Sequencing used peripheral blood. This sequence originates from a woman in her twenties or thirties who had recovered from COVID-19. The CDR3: CASSRDANTGELFF. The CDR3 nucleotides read TGTGCCAGCAGCCGGGATGCGAACACCGGGGAGCTGTTTTTT.